This passage covers 4 T cell receptor beta chains from one sample sequenced in a study of response to subunit inactivated influenza vaccine. TCRdb reanalysed the RT-PCR reads using MiXCR and keeps one entry per CDR3 protein. This table holds around 520,000 distinct CDR3 sequences, 10% to 15% found once. Sequencing was performed on PBMCs from blood, taken on the day of vaccination. The source of these receptors is a man between 45 and 60 years old who received an inactivated influenza vaccine.

The chain links TRBV28 to TRBJ1-3; 7 bases fit TRBD1. The CDR3 length is 16 residues. Germline V gene data show CDR1 as MDHEN and CDR2 as SYDVKM. The V gene end was trimmed by 6 bases and the J gene end by 0 bases; junction bases not matched to a gene: 8. The CDR3 nucleotides are TGTGCCAGCAGCAGACAGGGAAGGGTCTCTGGAAACACCATATATTTT. It encodes CASSRQGRVSGNTIYF. The variable domain in full, completed from reference TRBV28 and TRBJ1-3, reads DVKVTQSSRYLVKRTGEKVFLECVQDMDHENMFWYRQDPGLGLRLIYFSYDVKMKEKGDIPEGYSVSREKKERFSLILESASTNQTSMYLCASSRQGRVSGNTIYFGEGSWLTVV.

This clonotype was observed a few times. The V call is TRBV12-3 or TRBV12-4, the J call TRBJ2-5; the D is unclear. This CDR3 has 14 amino acids. The V end lost 6 bases, the J end lost 4 bases, and 15 bases lay between the germline ends. CDR3 amino acids: CASSLSRQRETQYF. CDR3 in DNA: TGTGCCAGCAGCCTCTCCCGGCAGAGAGAGACCCAGTACTTC.

The chain combines TRBV3-1 with TRBJ1-2; unclear D gene. The CDR3 runs to 15 residues. V dropped 1 base and J dropped 1 base, with 10 bases sitting between them. The V gene's germline CDR1 is LGHDT and CDR2 YNNKEL (reference sequence). The CDR3 here is CASSQGQQDNYGYTF. For the CDR3, the DNA is TGTGCCAGCAGCCAAGGGCAACAAGATAACTATGGCTACACCTTC. Full variable domain (remainder filled in from reference TRBV3-1 and TRBJ1-2): DTAVSQTPKYLVTQMGNDKSIKCEQNLGHDTMYWYKQDSKKFLKIMFSYNNKELIINETVPNRFSPKSPDKAHLNLHINSLELGDSAVYFCASSQGQQDNYGYTFGSGTRLTVV.

The chain carries TRBV5-1 and TRBJ2-7; the D gene is possibly TRBD1 (6 bases). The length of the CDR3 is 16 residues. Trimming cost V 3 bases and J 5 bases, with 21 bases left between them. Germline V CDR1 and CDR2: SGHRS, YFSETQ. CDR3: CASSYSTGTSANEQYF. CDR3 DNA sequence: TGCGCCAGCAGCTACTCTACCGGGACAAGCGCCAACGAGCAGTACTTC.